The next 3 T cell receptor beta chains were all read from a single sample in a study of T cells in Graves' hyperthyroidism and ophthalmopathy. RNA transcripts gave rise to amplified TCR beta CDR3 regions. HTBI primers were employed in a first-round RT-PCR of the TCR CDR3. TCRdb used MiXCR to reprocess the multiplex PCR reads, holding one entry per CDR3 protein. The sample consists of about 400,000 distinct CDR3 sequences, about 15% of them appearing once. Sequencing was performed on blood. Receptor source: a woman aged 25 to 39 with Graves' hyperthyroidism.

Many counts were recorded for this clonotype. The chain carries TRBV29-1 and TRBJ1-2; 9 bases align to TRBD1. Germline lookup yields CDR1 SQVTM and CDR2 ANQGSEA. The CDR3 consists of 14 residues. Trimming at V came to 5 bases and at J to 4 bases, leaving 8 bases not matched to a gene. CDR3 sequence (DNA): TGCAGCGTTACGGACAGGGGATCGTTCTATGGCTACACCTTC. Translation: CSVTDRGSFYGYTF.

This clonotype has at least ten counts. The chain recombines TRBV27 with TRBJ2-1; weak D call: TRBD1 (6 bases). The CDR3 covers 15 residues. Germline CDR1 is MNHEY and CDR2 is SMNVEV (reference sequence). V shed 3 bases and J shed 0 bases, with 9 bases lying between them. Here the CDR3 DNA reads TGTGCCAGCAGTTTGGGGACACGCTCCTACAATGAGCAGTTCTTC. This gives the protein CASSLGTRSYNEQFF.

This clonotype was observed many times. The V call is TRBV12-3 or TRBV12-4, the J call TRBJ1-2; D gene uncertain. V gave up 3 bases and J gave up 5 bases, with 16 bases separating them. The length of the CDR3 is 15 residues. The CDR3 here is CASSFVTFPSYGYTF. The CDR3 DNA sequence: TGTGCCAGCAGTTTCGTCACCTTTCCATCATATGGCTACACCTTC.